The clone carrying this T cell receptor (beta chain) was counted ten times or more. Trimming left V 0 bases short and J 1 base short, with 10 bases between. Per germline, CDR1 SGDLS and CDR2 YYNGEE. This CDR3 region has 15 residues. Patients sequenced had flow cytometry evidence of CD8+CD57+ cell expansion. Therapy had not been given to patients before blood sampling. It was genomic DNA that served as the template for profiling TCR beta VDJ and CDR3. Each CDR3 protein gets one entry after TCRdb re-called the reads with MiXCR. The sample shows over 150,000 distinct CDR3 sequences, around half of them seen only once. This sample was taken from a study of CD8+CD57+ T cells in acquired aplastic anemia.

The chain recombines TRBV9 with TRBJ2-5; possible D gene TRBD1, 5 bases. This TCR was recovered from a human donor with aplastic anemia. The sample comprised sorted CD4+, CD8+, or CD8+CD57+ T cells (not recorded which) from PBMCs. The CDR3 DNA reads as TGTGCCAGCAGCGTAGGGGGCCTCCTCCAAGAGACCCAGTACTTC. Translation: CASSVGGLLQETQYF.